These 16 T cell receptor beta chains originate from one sample sequenced in a study of early T cells in non-severe SARS-CoV-2 infection. Using its own MiXCR run on the 5' RACE reads, TCRdb lists one record per CDR3 protein. The sample has some 73,000 distinct CDR3 sequences, 10% to 15% seen once. Sequenced: whole blood. These receptor sequences come from an adult who was a healthcare worker with PCR-confirmed SARS-CoV-2 infection or an uninfected control (not recorded which).

A few counts support this clonotype. The rearrangement uses TRBV6-1 and TRBJ2-1; perhaps TRBD2 as D (6 bases). Germline CDR1 is MNHNS and CDR2 is SASEGT. Trimming shortened V by 4 bases and J by 6 bases, and 10 bases separated the two germline ends. The CDR3 length is 13 residues. This CDR3 reads CASSVSSANEQFF. CDR3 nucleotide sequence: TGTGCCAGCAGTGTTTCTAGCGCCAATGAGCAGTTCTTC.

This sequence joins TRBV28 and TRBJ2-1; D remains unclear. The CDR3 has 13 amino acids. Deletions cut 5 bases from V and 5 bases from J, with 10 bases between. CDR1 and CDR2 (germline): MDHEN, SYDVKM. CDR3: CASSGTSNNEQFF. The CDR3 DNA is TGTGCCAGCAGTGGAACGAGTAACAATGAGCAGTTCTTC.

In its sample, this clonotype was seen many times. V is TRBV28 and J is TRBJ1-2, with D hard to call. The CDR3 extends over 14 amino acids. V lost 4 bases to trimming and J lost 4 bases, with 13 bases between them. CDR1 is MDHEN, CDR2 SYDVKM, per germline. The CDR3 DNA follows: TGTGCCAGCAGTTCCGGATCGGGCCGCTATGGCTACACCTTC. Translating it yields CASSSGSGRYGYTF.

Ten or more counts support this clonotype. The chain carries TRBV4-2 and TRBJ2-7; TRBD2 aligns across 9 bases. This CDR3 contains 16 residues. Looked up from germline, CDR1 is LGHNA and CDR2 is YNFKEQ. V lost 1 base, J lost 7 bases, and 11 bases stayed unmatched. The CDR3 DNA reads as TGTGCCAGCAGCCAAGTTACCTCAGCGGGAGGCGGGGAGCAGTACTTC. Translation: CASSQVTSAGGGEQYF.

This clonotype has just a few counts. The chain recombines TRBV10-2 with TRBJ2-1; the D is unclear. Germline CDR1 WSHSY, CDR2 SAAADI. The CDR3 contains 14 residues. Trimming left V 2 bases short and J 5 bases short, with 10 bases between. In nucleotides, the CDR3 is TGCGCCAGCAGTGAGGGTCGGCAGAACAATGAGCAGTTCTTC. It translates to CASSEGRQNNEQFF.

This clonotype occurred many times. The J gene is TRBJ1-5, the V gene TRBV30; TRBD1 is a possible D gene (6 bases). This CDR3 is 14 amino acids long. V dropped 2 bases and J dropped 6 bases, with 14 bases sitting between them. Looked up from germline, CDR1 is GTSNPN and CDR2 is SVGIG (reference sequence). CDR3 sequence reads: CAWSSSGHIQPQHF. DNA for the CDR3: TGTGCCTGGAGTTCCTCGGGACACATTCAGCCCCAGCATTTT.

In this sample, this clonotype turned up a few times. CDR3 loop: CASGKGGPPYNEQFF. The DNA of the CDR3 is TGTGCCAGCGGTAAGGGGGGGCCCCCCTACAATGAGCAGTTCTTC. The genes are TRBV28 and TRBJ2-1, with TRBD2 as a possible D gene (7 bases). This CDR3 has 15 amino acids. Trimming removed 8 bases from V and 2 bases from J, with 16 bases in between. CDR1 and CDR2 (germline): MDHEN, SYDVKM.

This clonotype was detected only a few times. The V gene is TRBV12-3 or TRBV12-4, the J gene TRBJ2-3; D not certain. V was shortened by 3 bases and J by 4 bases, with 8 bases between the two germline ends. The CDR3 runs to 13 residues. CDR3 residues: CASSFSLADTQYF. The DNA of the CDR3 is TGTGCCAGCAGTTTCTCTCTTGCAGATACGCAGTATTTT.

This clonotype counts as medium-sized. This chain joins TRBV6-1 and TRBJ2-7; 7 nucleotides agree with TRBD2. The CDR3 is made up of 15 amino acids. Germline loops: CDR1 MNHNS, CDR2 SASEGT. V shed 6 bases, J shed 7 bases, and the junction held 15 bases outside the gene matches. The CDR3 loop is CASSSLADTPREQYF. In DNA, the CDR3 is TGTGCCAGCAGCTCGCTAGCGGATACTCCAAGGGAGCAGTACTTC.

The chain couples TRBV28 to TRBJ1-2; D call uncertain. V was pared by 6 bases and J by 9 bases, with 11 bases between. CDR3 length: 11 residues. Germline CDR1 reads MDHEN; CDR2 reads SYDVKM. In DNA, the CDR3 is TGTGCCAGCAGGATTTCGTCGCGCTACACCTTC. Amino acids: CASRISSRYTF.

This clonotype appeared many times. V usage is TRBV12-3 or TRBV12-4 and J usage is TRBJ1-4, with TRBD1 matching 11 bases. V dropped 5 bases and J dropped 7; count of bases not matched to a gene: 6. CDR3 length: 15 residues. CDR3: CASSPRGTGGEKLFF. The CDR3 nucleotides read TGTGCCAGCAGTCCTAGGGGGACAGGGGGTGAAAAACTGTTTTTT.

This clonotype was counted at least ten times. The rearrangement uses TRBV14 and TRBJ2-5; 9 bases fit TRBD1. V lost 2 bases to trimming and J lost 4 bases; unmatched junction nucleotides: 5. The CDR3 loop spans 15 amino acids. Germline CDR1 reads SGHDN; CDR2 reads FVKESK. Here the CDR3 reads CASSQFRDRVETQYF. DNA of the CDR3: TGTGCCAGCAGCCAATTCCGGGACAGGGTAGAGACCCAGTACTTC.

The genes are TRBV28 and TRBJ2-1, with a tentative D call TRBD1 (6 bases). CDR3 length: 13 amino acids. Germline CDR1 reads MDHEN; CDR2 reads SYDVKM. The germline V and J ends were trimmed by 6 bases and 4 bases, with 10 bases remaining between them. CDR3 nucleotides: TGTGCCAGCAGGGCTACAGGGTACAATGAGCAGTTCTTC. Amino acids: CASRATGYNEQFF.

This clonotype was observed a few times. This chain connects TRBV29-1 to TRBJ1-3; D is perhaps TRBD1 (5 bases). Germline CDR1 reads SQVTM; CDR2 reads ANQGSEA. The CDR3 consists of 14 residues. V dropped 4 bases and J dropped 2 bases, with 12 bases sitting between them. This CDR3 is CSVVSGTPGNTIYF. The DNA of the CDR3 is TGCAGCGTTGTTTCCGGGACGCCTGGAAACACCATATATTTT.

This clonotype was counted a few times. The J gene is TRBJ2-5, the V gene TRBV30; 7 bases match TRBD1. Germline values: CDR1 GTSNPN, CDR2 SVGIG (reference sequence). Losses at the gene ends were 3 bases for V and 4 bases for J; bases not matched to a gene: 11. The CDR3 is 15 residues long. CDR3 nucleotide sequence: TGTGCCTGGAGCATGAGACAGGGCATAGGAGAGACCCAGTACTTC. It translates to CAWSMRQGIGETQYF. Together with reference TRBV30 and TRBJ2-5, the CDR3 gives the full variable domain: SQTIHQWPATLVQPVGSPLSLECTVEGTSNPNLYWYRQAAGRGLQLLFYSVGIGQISSEVPQNLSASRPQDRQFILSSKKLLLSDSGFYLCAWSMRQGIGETQYFGPGTRLLVL.

This clonotype was recorded a few times. The gene calls are TRBV7-2 and TRBJ2-1, with 7 bases aligning to TRBD2. The CDR3 is 13 amino acids. The ends lost 6 bases at V and 7 bases at J; junction bases unmatched: 6. Germline values: CDR1 SGHTA, CDR2 FQGNSA. This CDR3 is CASRLRGGNEQFF. The DNA for the CDR3 is TGTGCCAGCAGATTACGGGGAGGGAATGAGCAGTTCTTC.